One TCR beta chain is described in this entry. V lost 1 base and J 2 bases, leaving 18 bases between the germline ends. Per germline, CDR1 SGHRS and CDR2 YFSETQ. This CDR3 has 17 residues. This record comes from a study of blood T cell repertoires in COVID-19. Per the original data handling: Counts of nucleated cells, estimated from reference gene primer amplification, were obtained. Sequencing was performed with immunoSEQ multiplex PCR; in TCRdb, only in-frame clones are kept and a portion is missing. V and J calls and clone size are copied from that table; D and trimming were computed from the DNA. The data hold fewer than 90,000 clones, with approximately 88% observed a single time.

This receptor was identified in a man aged 55-75 years with acute or convalescent COVID-19. The V gene is TRBV5-1, the J gene TRBJ1-2; no firm D call. The sample taken for sequencing was peripheral blood. CDR3 coding DNA: TGCGCCAGCAGCTTGCCATTCCCGTTCAGAAACAACTATGGCTACACCTTC. Its protein is CASSLPFPFRNNYGYTF. Based on the CDR3 plus reference TRBV5-1 and TRBJ1-2, the full variable domain is KAGVTQTPRYLIKTRGQQVTLSCSPISGHRSVSWYQQTPGQGLQFLFEYFSETQRNKGNFPGRFSGRQFSNSRSEMNVSTLELGDSALYLCASSLPFPFRNNYGYTFGSGTRLTVV.